The table lists the clone carrying this T cell receptor (beta chain) with many counts. Its antigen is as yet unknown. Reverse transcribing all isolated RNA meant expressed TCRB transcripts were sequenced. The data were produced by immunoSEQ multiplex PCR, yet TCRdb's version contains in-frame clones alone and is incomplete. Of some 350,000 clones in the sample, 9.6% were seen once. These data come from a study of beta chain features in type 1 diabetes. The study, taken as a whole, reports: When Type 1 diabetes patients were examined, their TCRB CDR3s proved moderately but significantly shorter in all four CD4+ subsets. A greater similarity of naive, central memory and Treg TCRB repertoires was seen among patients than among healthy donors.

The ends were cut back, 5 bases at V and 3 bases at J, with 10 bases in the middle. The CDR3 extends over 14 amino acids. CDR1 and CDR2 from the germline V gene are SGHTA and FQGNSA. Sequenced input: central memory CD4+ T cells from blood. This receptor was taken from a man between 25 and 39 years old with type 1 diabetes. This rearrangement joins TRBV7-2 to TRBJ1-4; D is perhaps TRBD1 (6 bases). This CDR3 is CASSIKGANEKLFF. CDR3 sequence (DNA): TGTGCCAGCAGCATCAAGGGGGCTAATGAAAAACTGTTTTTT.